What follows are 21 T cell receptor beta chains derived from one specimen sequenced in a study of T cell changes during pregnancy in multiple sclerosis. The assay was immunoSEQ multiplex PCR, and TCRdb's table has in-frame clones only and misses some. The repertoire holds under 60,000 clones, with approximately 93% as singletons. This specimen was CD4+ T cells from peripheral blood mononuclear cells, taken in the third trimester of pregnancy. The receptors here all came from a female donor with multiple sclerosis, enrolled in a pregnancy study.

This sequence joins TRBV2 and TRBJ2-3; no firm D call. In germline, CDR1 is SNHLY, CDR2 FYNNEI. Trimming took 10 bases from V and 4 from J, leaving 15 bases between them. The CDR3 sequence is 13 residues long. CDR3 nucleotides: TGTGCCACCTCTGCGGAGTTCGCAGATACGCAGTATTTT. Translation gives CATSAEFADTQYF.

This clone was counted once. The chain couples TRBV27 to TRBJ2-3, with no clear D. Trimming pared 2 bases from V and 2 bases from J, leaving 14 bases between. CDR3 length: 16 amino acids. Germline V lookup: CDR1 MNHEY, CDR2 SMNVEV (reference sequence). As DNA, the CDR3 is TGTGCCAGCAGTTTAGGCATCCGCCCGTCCACAGATACGCAGTATTTT. Translated, it gives CASSLGIRPSTDTQYF.

This chain uses TRBV11-3 with TRBJ1-6; D may be TRBD1 (6 bases). Trimming left V 11 bases short and J 3 bases short, with 17 bases between. This CDR3 contains 15 residues. The germline V gene has CDR1 SGHNT and CDR2 YENEEA. The CDR3 is CAGMGQKVYNSPLHF. The CDR3 nucleotides are TGTGCCGGGATGGGACAAAAAGTCTATAATTCACCCCTCCACTTT. Supplemented by reference TRBV11-3 and TRBJ1-6, the full variable domain reads EAGVVQSPRYKIIEKKQPVAFWCNPISGHNTLYWYLQNLGQGPELLIRYENEEAVDDSQLPKDRFSAERLKGVDSTLKIQPAELGDSAVYLCAGMGQKVYNSPLHFGNGTRLTVT.

This clone was detected only once. The gene calls are TRBV7-2 and TRBJ2-3, with unresolved D. Trimming left V 4 bases short and J 2 bases short, with 13 bases between. The CDR3 extends over 15 amino acids. CDR1 SGHTA and CDR2 FQGNSA come from the germline V gene. CDR3 residues: CASSYSSRPTDTQYF. CDR3 nucleotides: TGTGCCAGCAGCTACAGTTCAAGGCCCACAGATACGCAGTATTTT.

V gene TRBV6-5 combines with J gene TRBJ2-7; maybe TRBD1 (6 bases). The CDR3 is 14 residues long. Germline V gene lookup returns CDR1 MNHEY and CDR2 SVGAGI. Trimming cost V 6 bases and J 3 bases, with 15 bases left between them. The CDR3: CASSRLGQHYEQYF. The CDR3 DNA is TGTGCCAGCAGCCGACTTGGACAGCACTACGAGCAGTACTTC.

The sample holds one count of this clone. The chain uses TRBV7-6 and TRBJ2-2; D is unclear. Looked up from germline, CDR1 is SGHVS and CDR2 is FNYEAQ. Trimming stripped 5 bases from V and 3 bases from J, with 7 bases between. The CDR3 totals 13 residues. CDR3: CASSLSYTGELFF. The CDR3 region has the DNA TGTGCCAGCAGCCTAAGCTACACCGGGGAGCTGTTTTTT.

The chain has TRBV7-9 and TRBJ1-2; no clear D. Germline V gene sequence: CDR1 SEHNR, CDR2 FQNEAQ (reference sequence). The CDR3 loop spans 14 amino acids. V was cut by 11 bases and J by 2 bases, with 18 bases left in between. CDR3 bases: TGTGCCGCCGGTGGCAGTCGGCGGAACTATGGCTACACCTTC. Its translation is CAAGGSRRNYGYTF.

Only one count was recorded for this clone. The CDR3: CASSFGLGNQPQHF. CDR3 nucleotides: TGTGCCAGCAGCTTTGGGCTCGGCAATCAGCCCCAGCATTTT. V usage is TRBV5-5 and J usage is TRBJ1-5; D is ambiguous. The CDR3 consists of 14 residues. Germline V gene data show CDR1 as SGHKS and CDR2 as YYEKEE (reference sequence). Trimming left V 2 bases short and J 2 bases short, with 8 bases between.

The chain carries TRBV30 and TRBJ2-2; 9 bases agree with TRBD2. V lost 3 bases to trimming and J lost 5 bases; unmatched junction nucleotides: 1. The CDR3 extends over 13 amino acids. CDR1 is GTSNPN and CDR2 is SVGIG in the germline V gene (reference sequence). This CDR3 is CAWRLAGTGELFF. The CDR3 nucleotides are TGTGCCTGGAGGCTAGCGGGGACCGGGGAGCTGTTTTTT.

The rearrangement links TRBV5-1 to TRBJ2-1, with D perhaps matching TRBD2 (6 bases). Germline V gives CDR1 SGHRS, CDR2 YFSETQ. The CDR3 spans 12 residues. Trimming left V 3 bases short and J 12 bases short, with 13 bases between. CDR3 nucleotides: TGCGCCAGCAGCTGGCCCGGGACTGCGCAGTTCTTC. It encodes CASSWPGTAQFF.

V usage is TRBV27 and J usage is TRBJ1-1, with TRBD1 as a possible D gene (5 bases). V lost 2 bases and J 6 bases, leaving 13 bases between the germline ends. This CDR3 spans 14 amino acids. Germline CDR1 is MNHEY and CDR2 is SMNVEV (reference sequence). CDR3 nucleotide sequence: TGTGCCAGCAGTTTAACGGGGACTGTCTCTGAAGCTTTCTTT. Translating gives CASSLTGTVSEAFF.

The genes are TRBV18 and TRBJ2-7; D may be TRBD1 (5 bases). This CDR3 has 13 amino acids. Per the germline V gene, CDR1 is KGHSH and CDR2 is LQKENI. V was shortened by 3 bases and J by 3 bases, with 9 bases between the two germline ends. The CDR3 sequence: CASSPDSLYEQYF. The DNA for the CDR3 is TGTGCCAGCTCACCCGACAGCCTCTACGAGCAGTACTTC.

The chain has TRBV30 and TRBJ2-7, with 7 bases that match TRBD1. V lost 5 bases and J lost 5; bases outside the gene matches: 12. CDR1 and CDR2 (germline): GTSNPN, SVGIG (reference sequence). The CDR3 is 14 amino acids. The CDR3: CAWGTVWPTNEQYF. In DNA, the CDR3 is TGTGCCTGGGGGACAGTCTGGCCTACGAACGAGCAGTACTTC.

This clone has just a few counts. V gene TRBV2 combines with J gene TRBJ1-2; 10 bases line up with TRBD1. The CDR3 runs to 16 residues. The ends lost 5 bases at V and 2 bases at J; junction bases unmatched: 8. CDR1 and CDR2 (germline): SNHLY, FYNNEI. The CDR3 DNA reads as TGTGCCAGCAGTCCAACCCCGGGACAGGGGAACTATGGCTACACCTTC. It specifies CASSPTPGQGNYGYTF.

V usage is TRBV2 and J usage is TRBJ1-2; 7 positions match TRBD1. Trimming cost V 7 bases and J 4 bases; bases outside gene matches: 15. This CDR3 is 16 amino acids long. Germline lookup yields CDR1 SNHLY and CDR2 FYNNEI. CDR3 DNA: TGTGCCAGCAAGACAGGGACCGGTGTTCCCTTCTATGGCTACACCTTC. Protein: CASKTGTGVPFYGYTF.

In regard to this clone: This sample includes further DNA sequences coding for the same CDR3. V and J are TRBV27 and TRBJ2-3; D is possibly TRBD2 (6 bases). The CDR3 loop spans 14 amino acids. Germline loops: CDR1 MNHEY, CDR2 SMNVEV (reference sequence). The V gene lost 6 bases and the J gene lost 0 bases, with 10 bases spanning the gap. The CDR3 sequence: CASSPTRSTDTQYF. The CDR3 coding sequence is TGTGCCAGCAGCCCGACTAGGAGCACAGATACGCAGTATTTT.

This clone was seen only once. This chain joins TRBV5-5 and TRBJ1-1, with D possibly matching TRBD1 (5 bases). There are 13 residues in the CDR3. The germline gives CDR1 SGHKS, CDR2 YYEKEE (reference sequence). Between the trimmed V and J ends, which lost 4 bases and 4 bases, there was a span of 11 bases. This chain's CDR3 is CASSGGGFTEAFF. The CDR3 DNA sequence: TGTGCCAGCAGCGGGGGGGGGTTCACTGAAGCTTTCTTT.

The genes are TRBV19 and TRBJ1-4; D might be TRBD1 (5 bases). Germline assignment: CDR1 LNHDA and CDR2 SQIVND (reference sequence). The CDR3 totals 15 residues. The germline V and J ends were trimmed by 1 base and 5 bases, with 11 bases remaining between them. CDR3 DNA: TGTGCCAGTAGTATAGCCGGGGGTAAAAATGAAAAACTGTTTTTT. The encoded protein is CASSIAGGKNEKLFF.

This sequence joins TRBV11-3 and TRBJ2-1; TRBD1 is a possible D gene (6 bases). The CDR3 has 13 amino acids. Germline V gene data show CDR1 as SGHNT and CDR2 as YENEEA. V was cut by 1 base and J by 10 bases, with 11 bases left in between. CDR3 amino acids: CASSLVATGEQFF. CDR3 bases: TGTGCCAGCAGCTTAGTTGCGACAGGAGAGCAGTTCTTC. Looking up the rest from reference TRBV11-3 and TRBJ2-1 gives the full variable domain: EAGVVQSPRYKIIEKKQPVAFWCNPISGHNTLYWYLQNLGQGPELLIRYENEEAVDDSQLPKDRFSAERLKGVDSTLKIQPAELGDSAVYLCASSLVATGEQFFGPGTRLTVL.

The chain links TRBV7-2 to TRBJ1-2, with a weak D call TRBD1 (5 bases). The germline V gene encodes CDR1 SGHTA and CDR2 FQGNSA. V dropped 2 bases and J dropped 6 bases, with 19 bases sitting between them. The CDR3 sequence is 16 residues long. The CDR3 loop reads CASSLQSGALGHGYTF. The CDR3 nucleotides are TGTGCCAGCAGCTTACAATCTGGGGCCCTCGGTCATGGCTACACCTTC.

This clone has only one observation. The CDR3 nucleotides are TGCAGCGTTGTGGACAGTCAGCGTTCTGATGAGCAGTTCTTC. Protein product: CSVVDSQRSDEQFF. The chain employs TRBV29-1 and TRBJ2-1, with D perhaps TRBD1 (6 bases). Trimming stripped 4 bases from V and 8 bases from J, with 18 bases between. Germline CDR1 SQVTM, CDR2 ANQGSEA. This CDR3 is built from 14 residues.